Listed below are T cell receptor beta chains from one sample, sequenced in a study of cytomegalovirus exposure and HLA in healthy donors. Produced via immunoSEQ multiplex PCR; TCRdb's table is partial and in-frame only. The sample has 200,000 to 250,000 clones, over 80% seen once. The specimen was PBMCs. The receptors stem from a boy aged 2-9 years in good health and CMV-seronegative. CDR3s include the opening cysteine and the closing phenylalanine or tryptophan. The order of the fields is D gene, clone size, V gene, J gene, CDR3 protein, CDR3 DNA. A D gene is named only where the DNA matches it firmly. Clone size is stated in some rows and not others, as once, few, many or a class when expanded.

d_gene: -; abundance: -; v_gene: TRBV23-1; j_gene: TRBJ1-3; CDR3aa: CASSQSRVVWYGGNTIYF; CDR3nt: TGCGCCAGCAGTCAATCGCGTGTAGTGTGGTATGGTGGAAACACCATATATTTT
d_gene: -; abundance: once; v_gene: TRBV6-4; j_gene: TRBJ1-1; CDR3aa: CASSEHPNTEAFF; CDR3nt: TGTGCCAGCAGTGAACATCCGAACACTGAAGCTTTCTTT
d_gene: -; abundance: -; v_gene: TRBV27; j_gene: TRBJ1-5; CDR3aa: CASRKGHNGNQPQHF; CDR3nt: TGTGCCAGCAGGAAGGGACACAACGGCAATCAGCCCCAGCATTTT
d_gene: -; abundance: once; v_gene: TRBV5-5; j_gene: TRBJ1-2; CDR3aa: CASSLGYLNYGYTF; CDR3nt: TGTGCCAGCAGCTTGGGATATCTAAACTATGGCTACACCTTC
d_gene: TRBD2; abundance: -; v_gene: TRBV4-2; j_gene: TRBJ2-7; CDR3aa: CASSQVSGGSPYEQYF; CDR3nt: TGTGCCAGCAGCCAAGTGAGCGGGGGCAGTCCCTACGAGCAGTACTTC
d_gene: TRBD1; abundance: -; v_gene: TRBV15; j_gene: TRBJ2-2; CDR3aa: CATSSHYGTVNTGELFF; CDR3nt: TGTGCCACCAGCAGTCACTACGGGACAGTTAACACCGGGGAGCTGTTTTTT
d_gene: TRBD1; abundance: few; v_gene: TRBV4-2; j_gene: TRBJ1-3; CDR3aa: CASSQVGGARNTIYF; CDR3nt: TGTGCCAGCAGCCAAGTAGGGGGCGCAAGAAACACCATATATTTT
d_gene: TRBD1; abundance: -; v_gene: TRBV18; j_gene: TRBJ1-2; CDR3aa: CASSPAGQGGYTF; CDR3nt: TGTGCCAGCTCACCAGCGGGACAGGGCGGCTACACCTTC
d_gene: TRBD2; abundance: few; v_gene: TRBV27; j_gene: TRBJ2-1; CDR3aa: CASSFLQHTGTSGTIEQFF; CDR3nt: TGTGCCAGCAGTTTCCTCCAACACACCGGGACTAGCGGGACGATTGAGCAGTTCTTC
d_gene: -; abundance: once; v_gene: TRBV18; j_gene: TRBJ1-1; CDR3aa: CASSPQSDMVTEAFF; CDR3nt: TGTGCCAGCTCACCACAGTCGGACATGGTAACTGAAGCTTTCTTT
d_gene: TRBD2; abundance: -; v_gene: TRBV11-2; j_gene: TRBJ2-5; CDR3aa: CASSLVGLAAQETQYF; CDR3nt: TGTGCCAGCAGCTTAGTCGGACTAGCGGCTCAAGAGACCCAGTACTTC
d_gene: -; abundance: -; v_gene: TRBV4-1; j_gene: TRBJ2-3; CDR3aa: CASSQDGRGSTDTQYF; CDR3nt: TGCGCCAGCAGCCAAGATGGCAGAGGGTCCACAGATACGCAGTATTTT
d_gene: TRBD2; abundance: few; v_gene: TRBV7-6; j_gene: TRBJ2-1; CDR3aa: CASSLNRGGAYNEQFF; CDR3nt: TGTGCCAGCAGCTTAAATCGCGGGGGGGCGTACAATGAGCAGTTCTTC
d_gene: TRBD2; abundance: -; v_gene: TRBV12-5; j_gene: TRBJ2-1; CDR3aa: CASGHNPGLAGGSEQFF; CDR3nt: TGTGCTAGTGGTCATAATCCTGGACTAGCGGGAGGCAGTGAGCAGTTCTTC
d_gene: TRBD2; abundance: -; v_gene: TRBV6-6; j_gene: TRBJ2-5; CDR3aa: CASSYSRGGLETQYF; CDR3nt: TGTGCCAGCTCCTACAGCCGCGGGGGTTTGGAGACCCAGTACTTC
d_gene: TRBD1; abundance: -; v_gene: TRBV5-4; j_gene: TRBJ2-1; CDR3aa: CASSLGYQGVFGGNEQFF; CDR3nt: TGTGCCAGCAGCTTGGGGTATCAGGGGGTATTTGGCGGCAATGAGCAGTTCTTC
d_gene: -; abundance: many; v_gene: TRBV6-5; j_gene: TRBJ2-2; CDR3aa: CATYDPNTGELFF; CDR3nt: TGTGCCACCTATGATCCGAACACCGGGGAGCTGTTTTTT
d_gene: TRBD1; abundance: -; v_gene: TRBV19; j_gene: TRBJ1-5; CDR3aa: CASTSDRGTFGNQPQHF; CDR3nt: TGTGCCAGTACCTCTGACAGGGGAACGTTCGGCAATCAGCCCCAGCATTTT